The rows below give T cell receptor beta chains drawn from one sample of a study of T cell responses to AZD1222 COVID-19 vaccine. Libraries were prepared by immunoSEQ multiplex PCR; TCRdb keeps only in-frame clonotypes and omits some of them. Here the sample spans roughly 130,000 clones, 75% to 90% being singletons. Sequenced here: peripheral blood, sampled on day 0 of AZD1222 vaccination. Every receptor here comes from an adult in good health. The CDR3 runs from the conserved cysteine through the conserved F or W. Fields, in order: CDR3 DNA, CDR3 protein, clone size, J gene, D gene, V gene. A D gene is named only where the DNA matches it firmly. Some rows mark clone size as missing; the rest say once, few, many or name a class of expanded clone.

cdr3_nt: TGTGCCAGCAGCGCCTCCGGGGAGGCTCTTAATCAGCCCCAGCATTTT
cdr3_aa: CASSASGEALNQPQHF
clone_size: NA
j_call: TRBJ1-5
d_call: NA
v_call: TRBV6-2/TRBV6-3

cdr3_nt: TGTGCCAGCAGCACCCGGGACAGAGAGCAGTACTTC
cdr3_aa: CASSTRDREQYF
clone_size: NA
j_call: TRBJ2-7
d_call: TRBD1
v_call: TRBV6-5

cdr3_nt: TGTGCCAGCAGTTACTCGAAGGGTCGGGGAAACACCATATATTTT
cdr3_aa: CASSYSKGRGNTIYF
clone_size: NA
j_call: TRBJ1-3
d_call: NA
v_call: TRBV6-2/TRBV6-3

cdr3_nt: TGTGCCACCAGCAGAGATAAACTCTATGGCTACACCTTC
cdr3_aa: CATSRDKLYGYTF
clone_size: few
j_call: TRBJ1-2
d_call: NA
v_call: TRBV15

cdr3_nt: TGTGCCAGTAGTTGGGGGATGACTAATGAAAAACTGTTTTTT
cdr3_aa: CASSWGMTNEKLFF
clone_size: NA
j_call: TRBJ1-4
d_call: NA
v_call: TRBV19

cdr3_nt: TGTGCCAGCAGTCTTCAACGGGACAGGGGCGGGTACACCTTC
cdr3_aa: CASSLQRDRGGYTF
clone_size: NA
j_call: TRBJ1-2
d_call: TRBD1
v_call: TRBV6-6

cdr3_nt: TGTGCCAGCAGCCCAAACTACGAGCAGTACTTC
cdr3_aa: CASSPNYEQYF
clone_size: NA
j_call: TRBJ2-7
d_call: NA
v_call: TRBV7-8

cdr3_nt: TGTGCCAGCAGGAATCCCGGGACAGGGGTTAATCAGCCCCAGCATTTT
cdr3_aa: CASRNPGTGVNQPQHF
clone_size: NA
j_call: TRBJ1-5
d_call: TRBD1
v_call: TRBV6-6

cdr3_nt: TGTGCCAGCAGGCCGGAAAGTAACTATGGCTACACCTTC
cdr3_aa: CASRPESNYGYTF
clone_size: NA
j_call: TRBJ1-2
d_call: NA
v_call: TRBV25-1

cdr3_nt: TGTGCCAGCAGCTTTAGGGGTACAGAGACCCAGTACTTC
cdr3_aa: CASSFRGTETQYF
clone_size: NA
j_call: TRBJ2-5
d_call: NA
v_call: TRBV7-2

cdr3_nt: TGTGCCACCTGGGACGGAATCAACTATGGCTACACCTTC
cdr3_aa: CATWDGINYGYTF
clone_size: few
j_call: TRBJ1-2
d_call: NA
v_call: TRBV27

cdr3_nt: TGTGCCTCTAGCGCCACAGATACGCAGTATTTT
cdr3_aa: CASSATDTQYF
clone_size: NA
j_call: TRBJ2-3
d_call: NA
v_call: TRBV19

cdr3_nt: TGCGCCAGCAGCCAAGTACAGGGAAATGTTGGCTACACCTTC
cdr3_aa: CASSQVQGNVGYTF
clone_size: NA
j_call: TRBJ1-2
d_call: NA
v_call: TRBV4-3

cdr3_nt: TGTGCCAGCTCGCCACAGGGAAATGGCTACACCTTC
cdr3_aa: CASSPQGNGYTF
clone_size: NA
j_call: TRBJ1-2
d_call: NA
v_call: TRBV18

cdr3_nt: TGTGCCAGCAGCCAAGTGAGCCGTGGTGCCAAAGGTGAACCGGGACAGGGGAGGACCGGGGAGCTGTTTTTT
cdr3_aa: CASSQVSRGAKGEPGQGRTGELFF
clone_size: NA
j_call: TRBJ2-2
d_call: TRBD1
v_call: TRBV14

cdr3_nt: TGTGCCAGCAGTTCACCGGGACAGGGGGCGTCCGGGGAGCTGTTTTTT
cdr3_aa: CASSSPGQGASGELFF
clone_size: NA
j_call: TRBJ2-2
d_call: TRBD1
v_call: TRBV28

cdr3_nt: TGTGCCCTTGGGGGACAGGGCCCTATTGGGGCTTTCTTT
cdr3_aa: CALGGQGPIGAFF
clone_size: NA
j_call: TRBJ1-1
d_call: TRBD1
v_call: TRBV5-4

cdr3_nt: TGTGCCAGCAGCCAAGGTAATATGGCAGCAACTAATGAAAAACTGTTTTTT
cdr3_aa: CASSQGNMAATNEKLFF
clone_size: NA
j_call: TRBJ1-4
d_call: NA
v_call: TRBV16

cdr3_nt: TGTGCCAGCAGTCCCGGGAGCGAAAGGCACACTGAAGCTTTCTTT
cdr3_aa: CASSPGSERHTEAFF
clone_size: NA
j_call: TRBJ1-1
d_call: NA
v_call: TRBV13

cdr3_nt: TGTGCCAGCATCCATGGACTAGCGGGGGGGACAGATACGCAGTATTTT
cdr3_aa: CASIHGLAGGTDTQYF
clone_size: NA
j_call: TRBJ2-3
d_call: NA
v_call: TRBV21-1

cdr3_nt: TGTGCCAGCAGCCCGACAGGGGGCACGGCCAAAAACATTCAGTACTTC
cdr3_aa: CASSPTGGTAKNIQYF
clone_size: NA
j_call: TRBJ2-4
d_call: TRBD1
v_call: TRBV3-1/TRBV3-2

cdr3_nt: TGTGCCAGCAGTTCGGGGCAGCGAGGCTACACCTTC
cdr3_aa: CASSSGQRGYTF
clone_size: NA
j_call: TRBJ1-2
d_call: NA
v_call: TRBV6-5

cdr3_nt: TGTGCCAGCAGTTTAACAGGGAGAAACTATAATTCACCCCTCCACTTT
cdr3_aa: CASSLTGRNYNSPLHF
clone_size: NA
j_call: TRBJ1-6
d_call: NA
v_call: TRBV27

cdr3_nt: TGTGCCAGCAGCTCCCCGCGGGGGGCAAGCACAGATACGCAGTATTTT
cdr3_aa: CASSSPRGASTDTQYF
clone_size: once
j_call: TRBJ2-3
d_call: TRBD2
v_call: TRBV7-9

cdr3_nt: TGTGCCAGCAGTCAATCGGGGGGGGTAGCTTTCTTT
cdr3_aa: CASSQSGGVAFF
clone_size: NA
j_call: TRBJ1-1
d_call: NA
v_call: TRBV6-5

cdr3_nt: TGTGCCAGCAGCTTAGTCTGGACAGGGAGGGACTATGGCTACACCTTC
cdr3_aa: CASSLVWTGRDYGYTF
clone_size: NA
j_call: TRBJ1-2
d_call: TRBD1
v_call: TRBV7-9

cdr3_nt: TGTGCCACCAGTGACAACGAGGGCAATATCTACGAGCAGTACTTC
cdr3_aa: CATSDNEGNIYEQYF
clone_size: NA
j_call: TRBJ2-7
d_call: NA
v_call: TRBV24-1

cdr3_nt: TGTGCCAGCAGCTTAGAACGGGGGGCAAACGGGTACGAGCAGTACTTC
cdr3_aa: CASSLERGANGYEQYF
clone_size: NA
j_call: TRBJ2-7
d_call: NA
v_call: TRBV7-9

cdr3_nt: TGTGCCAGCAGTAGTATAGACAGAACTGGAAACACCATATATTTT
cdr3_aa: CASSSIDRTGNTIYF
clone_size: NA
j_call: TRBJ1-3
d_call: NA
v_call: TRBV5-8

cdr3_nt: TGTGCCAGCAGCCAAGTTGCGAGTTTCGAGCAGTACTTC
cdr3_aa: CASSQVASFEQYF
clone_size: NA
j_call: TRBJ2-7
d_call: NA
v_call: TRBV14

cdr3_nt: TGCAGCGTTGGCGAACGGACGGGCCCTGGAAACACCATATATTTT
cdr3_aa: CSVGERTGPGNTIYF
clone_size: NA
j_call: TRBJ1-3
d_call: NA
v_call: TRBV29-1

cdr3_nt: TGTGCCAGCAGTTACTCCGAGTATGGCTACACCTTC
cdr3_aa: CASSYSEYGYTF
clone_size: NA
j_call: TRBJ1-2
d_call: NA
v_call: TRBV6-2/TRBV6-3

cdr3_nt: TGTGCCAGCAGTTACTCGCGGGGGGGCTATGGCTACACCTTC
cdr3_aa: CASSYSRGGYGYTF
clone_size: few
j_call: TRBJ1-2
d_call: NA
v_call: TRBV6-5

cdr3_nt: TGTGCCAGCAGTTTATCCCAGGGGGAGATCTATGGCTACACCTTC
cdr3_aa: CASSLSQGEIYGYTF
clone_size: once
j_call: TRBJ1-2
d_call: TRBD1
v_call: TRBV28

cdr3_nt: TGTGCCAGCAGACAGGCTGTTAATGAAAAACTGTTTTTT
cdr3_aa: CASRQAVNEKLFF
clone_size: once
j_call: TRBJ1-4
d_call: NA
v_call: TRBV6-6

cdr3_nt: TGTGCCAGCAGGGAAGGCAGGGCGCGGAATCAGCCCCAGCATTTT
cdr3_aa: CASREGRARNQPQHF
clone_size: NA
j_call: TRBJ1-5
d_call: NA
v_call: TRBV2

cdr3_nt: TGTGCCAGCAGTGAACAGGGGCAGGGGCAGCCCCAGCATTTT
cdr3_aa: CASSEQGQGQPQHF
clone_size: NA
j_call: TRBJ1-5
d_call: TRBD1
v_call: TRBV6-4

cdr3_nt: TGTGCCAGCAACCCCACTAGCGGCCCCTACGAGCAGTACTTC
cdr3_aa: CASNPTSGPYEQYF
clone_size: NA
j_call: TRBJ2-7
d_call: TRBD2
v_call: TRBV6-5

cdr3_nt: TGTGCCAGCAGTGAGGAGTTCCTGGGTTATAACTATGGCTACACCTTC
cdr3_aa: CASSEEFLGYNYGYTF
clone_size: NA
j_call: TRBJ1-2
d_call: NA
v_call: TRBV25-1

cdr3_nt: TGTGCCACCGGAAACCTCGGGGGGCCCTACAATGAGCAGTTCTTC
cdr3_aa: CATGNLGGPYNEQFF
clone_size: once
j_call: TRBJ2-1
d_call: NA
v_call: TRBV15

cdr3_nt: TGTGCCACCAGTGATTCGCGGGACAGCCGACAGGGCGAGCAGTACTTC
cdr3_aa: CATSDSRDSRQGEQYF
clone_size: NA
j_call: TRBJ2-7
d_call: NA
v_call: TRBV24-1

cdr3_nt: TGTGCCAGTAGTCTCTGGACAGGTGATCAGCCCCAGCATTTT
cdr3_aa: CASSLWTGDQPQHF
clone_size: once
j_call: TRBJ1-5
d_call: TRBD1
v_call: TRBV19

cdr3_nt: TGTGCCAGTAGTATAGATGGACAGGGGAACACTGAAGCTTTCTTT
cdr3_aa: CASSIDGQGNTEAFF
clone_size: NA
j_call: TRBJ1-1
d_call: TRBD1
v_call: TRBV19

cdr3_nt: TGTGCCACCAGGGCGGTCGGCGGCTACACCTTC
cdr3_aa: CATRAVGGYTF
clone_size: NA
j_call: TRBJ1-2
d_call: NA
v_call: TRBV24-1

cdr3_nt: TGTGCCAGCAGCTTAGTAGCGGGGGGAGTTGCAGATACGCAGTATTTT
cdr3_aa: CASSLVAGGVADTQYF
clone_size: NA
j_call: TRBJ2-3
d_call: TRBD2
v_call: TRBV7-6

cdr3_nt: TGTGCCAGCAGTTTAACAGGGGCCTGGAGTTTGACTGAAGCTTTCTTT
cdr3_aa: CASSLTGAWSLTEAFF
clone_size: once
j_call: TRBJ1-1
d_call: TRBD1
v_call: TRBV7-8

cdr3_nt: TGTGCCAGCAGCCGACGGTGGGAGAAAGAGACCCAGTACTTC
cdr3_aa: CASSRRWEKETQYF
clone_size: NA
j_call: TRBJ2-5
d_call: NA
v_call: TRBV11-1

cdr3_nt: TGTGCCTGGAGCTCACAGGGTAATAAGGCAGGCTACACCTTC
cdr3_aa: CAWSSQGNKAGYTF
clone_size: NA
j_call: TRBJ1-2
d_call: NA
v_call: TRBV30

cdr3_nt: TGTGCCAGCAGTAACCAGGGAGTCACTGAAGCTTTCTTT
cdr3_aa: CASSNQGVTEAFF
clone_size: NA
j_call: TRBJ1-1
d_call: NA
v_call: TRBV6-5

cdr3_nt: TGTGCCAGCAGCTTCGACAGGGTATACGACTATGGCTACACCTTC
cdr3_aa: CASSFDRVYDYGYTF
clone_size: once
j_call: TRBJ1-2
d_call: TRBD1
v_call: TRBV7-2

cdr3_nt: TGTGCCTGGAGTGATCGACAGTACGAGGAAAAACTGTTTTTT
cdr3_aa: CAWSDRQYEEKLFF
clone_size: NA
j_call: TRBJ1-4
d_call: NA
v_call: TRBV30

cdr3_nt: TGCGCCAGCAGCCAAGAAGGGGCGGGGAAAAACAATGAGCAGTTCTTC
cdr3_aa: CASSQEGAGKNNEQFF
clone_size: NA
j_call: TRBJ2-1
d_call: NA
v_call: TRBV4-1

cdr3_nt: TGTGCCACCAGTGACGCTGGACGGATTCAAGAGACCCAGTACTTC
cdr3_aa: CATSDAGRIQETQYF
clone_size: NA
j_call: TRBJ2-5
d_call: NA
v_call: TRBV24-1